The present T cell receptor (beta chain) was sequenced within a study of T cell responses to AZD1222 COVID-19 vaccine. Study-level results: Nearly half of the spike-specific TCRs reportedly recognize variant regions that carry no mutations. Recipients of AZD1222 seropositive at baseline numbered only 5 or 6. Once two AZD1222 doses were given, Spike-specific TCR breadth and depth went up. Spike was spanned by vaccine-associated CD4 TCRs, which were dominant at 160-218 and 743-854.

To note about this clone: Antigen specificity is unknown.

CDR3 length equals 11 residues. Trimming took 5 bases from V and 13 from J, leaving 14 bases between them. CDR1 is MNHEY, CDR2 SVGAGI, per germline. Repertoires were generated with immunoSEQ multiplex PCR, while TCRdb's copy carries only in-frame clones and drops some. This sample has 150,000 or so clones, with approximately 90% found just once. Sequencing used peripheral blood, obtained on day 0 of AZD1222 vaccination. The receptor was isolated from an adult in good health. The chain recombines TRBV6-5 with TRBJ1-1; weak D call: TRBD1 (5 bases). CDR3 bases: TGTGCCAGCAGTACAGGAGGGGTGGTTTTCTTT. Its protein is CASSTGGVVFF.